These 31 T cell receptor beta chains share one sample of origin, sequenced in a study of shared clonotypes between healthy human individuals. Clones were sequenced by immunoSEQ multiplex PCR, and TCRdb holds only the in-frame ones, with some missing. The sample has about 1.1 million clones; 70% to 85% are singletons. Sequences were obtained from memory CD4+ T cells from PBMCs. The subset: CD45RA-negative fraction. The receptors were gathered from a man aged 18 to 35 in good health. Some clones in this sample may be carry-over from other donors' samples.

This chain joins TRBV11-2 and TRBJ2-7; TRBD2 matches 8 bases. The CDR3 totals 16 residues. The ends lost 5 bases at V and 3 bases at J; junction bases unmatched: 12. Per the germline V gene, CDR1 is SGHAT and CDR2 is FQNNGV. CDR3: CASSRLSGSGIYEQYF. CDR3 DNA sequence: TGTGCCAGCAGCCGCCTAAGCGGGAGCGGGATCTACGAGCAGTACTTC.

V usage is TRBV5-1 and J usage is TRBJ2-3; no reliable D call. Germline lookup yields CDR1 SGHRS and CDR2 YFSETQ. The CDR3 runs to 15 residues. V was pared by 7 bases and J by 1 base, with 16 bases between. The CDR3 sequence is CASSDHLRGTDTQYF. The CDR3 region has the DNA TGCGCCAGCTCGGATCATCTTAGGGGCACAGATACGCAGTATTTT.

The chain is built from TRBV27 and TRBJ2-2, with D maybe TRBD2 (7 bases). CDR3 length: 16 amino acids. Between the trimmed V and J ends, which lost 3 bases and 7 bases, there was a span of 18 bases. Germline V gives CDR1 MNHEY, CDR2 SMNVEV (reference sequence). This CDR3 reads CASSLFGGPEGGELFF. In nucleotides, the CDR3 is TGTGCCAGCAGTTTGTTCGGGGGGCCGGAGGGCGGGGAGCTGTTTTTT.

Remarks on this clone: Other DNA sequences in the sample encode the same CDR3. This chain joins TRBV19 and TRBJ2-5; no clear D gene. The germline CDR1 and CDR2 sequences are LNHDA and SQIVND (reference sequence). This CDR3 is built from 13 residues. Trimming pared 1 base from V and 5 bases from J, leaving 8 bases between. The CDR3 region has the DNA TGTGCCAGTAGTATAGTTGTGTGGGAGACCCAGTACTTC. It is translated as CASSIVVWETQYF.

This rearrangement joins TRBV11-2 to TRBJ1-4, with D unclear. The CDR3 is 15 residues long. CDR1 is SGHAT, CDR2 FQNNGV, per germline. The germline V and J ends were trimmed by 6 bases and 0 bases, with 11 bases remaining between them. Written as DNA, the CDR3 is TGTGCCAGCAGGGAAACCTTTGCAACTAATGAAAAACTGTTTTTT. It translates to CASRETFATNEKLFF.

The chain joins TRBV6-5 to TRBJ2-7; 7 bases line up with TRBD2. CDR3 length: 14 amino acids. Germline V CDR1 and CDR2: MNHEY, SVGAGI. Trimming cost V 7 bases and J 4 bases; bases outside gene matches: 10. The CDR3 is CASTRAGVGYEQYF. Here the CDR3 DNA reads TGTGCCAGCACCCGCGCGGGAGTTGGGTACGAGCAGTACTTC.

The rearrangement joins TRBV7-8 to TRBJ1-5, with no clear D. The CDR3 runs 13 residues. The V gene lost 2 bases and the J gene lost 6 bases, with 8 bases spanning the gap. The germline V gene encodes CDR1 SGHVS and CDR2 FQNEAQ. CDR3 loop: CASSLWRGQPQHF. CDR3 in DNA: TGTGCCAGCAGCTTATGGCGGGGTCAGCCCCAGCATTTT. Full variable domain (remainder filled in from reference TRBV7-8 and TRBJ1-5): GAGVSQSPRYKVAKRGQDVALRCDPISGHVSLFWYQQALGQGPEFLTYFQNEAQLDKSGLPSDRFFAERPEGSVSTLKIQRTQQEDSAVYLCASSLWRGQPQHFGDGTRLSIL.

This clone came up a few times. The same CDR3 also results from other DNA sequences found in this sample. This chain links TRBV5-1 with TRBJ2-7; tentatively, D is TRBD1 or TRBD2 (5 bases each). Germline values: CDR1 SGHRS, CDR2 YFSETQ. The CDR3 extends over 14 amino acids. Trimming shortened V by 4 bases and J by 2 bases, and 13 bases separated the two germline ends. The CDR3 sequence is CASSHGDATYEQYF. The CDR3 DNA follows: TGCGCCAGCAGCCACGGGGACGCCACCTACGAGCAGTACTTC.

J is TRBJ2-1 and V is TRBV7-6; D is unclear. Trimming stripped 1 base from V and 8 bases from J, with 12 bases between. In germline, CDR1 is SGHVS, CDR2 FNYEAQ. The CDR3 contains 14 residues. The CDR3 bases are TGTGCCAGCAGCTTAGGGAACCTTAGGGATGAGCAGTTCTTC. Translated: CASSLGNLRDEQFF.

This rearrangement joins TRBV19 to TRBJ1-5, with 10 bases matching TRBD1. Per germline, CDR1 LNHDA and CDR2 SQIVND (reference sequence). This CDR3 is built from 14 residues. V trimming: 4 bases; J trimming: 6 bases; junction bases outside the gene matches: 3. CDR3 protein: CASSTRQGAQPQHF. The CDR3 bases are TGTGCCAGTAGTACCCGACAGGGGGCTCAGCCCCAGCATTTT. Combining the CDR3 with reference TRBV19 and TRBJ1-5 gives the whole variable domain DGGITQSPKYLFRKEGQNVTLSCEQNLNHDAMYWYRQDPGQGLRLIYYSQIVNDFQKGDIAEGYSVSREKKESFPLTVTSAQKNPTAFYLCASSTRQGAQPQHFGDGTRLSIL.

Only a few counts were recorded for this clone. This chain links TRBV6-5 with TRBJ1-4; 7 positions agree with TRBD1. V lost 5 bases to trimming and J lost 7 bases; unmatched junction nucleotides: 7. The CDR3 covers 14 residues. Per germline, CDR1 MNHEY and CDR2 SVGAGI. The chain's CDR3 is CASSTRGRGEKLFF. In nucleotides, the CDR3 is TGTGCCAGCAGTACCAGGGGGAGGGGTGAAAAACTGTTTTTT.

The CDR3 protein is CASSSPRGFWDIQYF. The CDR3 DNA reads TGTGCCAGCAGCAGCCCTCGGGGGTTTTGGGACATTCAGTACTTC. V gene TRBV7-9 combines with J gene TRBJ2-4; the D gene is possibly TRBD2 (6 bases). V lost 5 bases and J 8 bases, leaving 19 bases between the germline ends. Germline CDR1 is SEHNR and CDR2 is FQNEAQ (reference sequence). The CDR3 loop spans 15 amino acids.

This clone was observed a few times. V usage is TRBV11-1 and J usage is TRBJ2-4; TRBD1 agrees at 7 bases. The germline V gene encodes CDR1 SGHAT and CDR2 FQDESV (reference sequence). The junction had 9 bases not matched to a gene; V was cut back by 5 bases and J by 5 bases. The CDR3 sequence is 15 residues long. The CDR3 spells CASSPRQGRQNIQYF. The CDR3 nucleotides are TGTGCCAGCAGCCCGCGACAGGGACGTCAAAACATTCAGTACTTC.

In DNA, the CDR3 is TGCGCCAGCAGGGGACAGATCCAAGAGACCCAGTACTTC. Its protein product is CASRGQIQETQYF. This chain connects TRBV10-2 to TRBJ2-5; TRBD1 matches at 7 bases. This CDR3 contains 13 residues. The junction had 2 bases not matched to a gene; V was cut back by 6 bases and J by 1 base. The germline V gene encodes CDR1 WSHSY and CDR2 SAAADI.

This clone was picked up one time. This rearrangement joins TRBV7-9 to TRBJ2-3; 9 bases match TRBD1. J lost 4 bases, V lost 1 base, and 3 bases had no gene match. In germline, CDR1 is SEHNR, CDR2 FQNEAQ (reference sequence). CDR3 length: 15 residues. CDR3 loop: CASSLVGTGSDTQYF. CDR3 in DNA: TGTGCCAGCAGCTTAGTCGGGACAGGGTCAGATACGCAGTATTTT.

This sequence joins TRBV11-2 and TRBJ1-1; no clear D. Germline-derived CDR1 and CDR2 are SGHAT and FQNNGV. The CDR3 consists of 11 residues. V lost 3 bases and J lost 10, with 9 bases in between. The CDR3 loop is CASSFGVGAFF. CDR3 DNA: TGTGCCAGCAGCTTTGGTGTGGGAGCTTTCTTT.

On this clone: This could be a read error, since a much larger clone is one nucleotide away. This chain joins TRBV30 and TRBJ2-7, with 7 bases lining up with TRBD2. This CDR3 comprises 14 residues. Looked up from germline, CDR1 is GTSNPN and CDR2 is SVGIG (reference sequence). This CDR3 reads CACSVPGGGYEQYF. The CDR3 DNA sequence: TGTGCCTGTAGTGTACCCGGGGGAGGGTACGAGCAGTACTTC.

The V and J genes are TRBV25-1 and TRBJ1-1, with a weak D call TRBD1 (5 bases). V lost 9 bases to trimming and J lost 5 bases, with 13 bases between them. Germline loops: CDR1 MGHDK, CDR2 SYGVNS. The CDR3 sequence is 12 residues long. CDR3 amino acids: CASWEKGTEAFF. The DNA of the CDR3 is TGTGCCAGTTGGGAAAAGGGGACTGAAGCTTTCTTT. Looking up the rest from reference TRBV25-1 and TRBJ1-1 gives the full variable domain: EADIYQTPRYLVIGTGKKITLECSQTMGHDKMYWYQQDPGMELHLIHYSYGVNSTEKGDLSSESTVSRIRTEHFPLTLESARPSHTSQYLCASWEKGTEAFFGQGTRLTVV.

The J gene is TRBJ2-7, the V gene TRBV5-1; D ambiguous. Germline lookup yields CDR1 SGHRS and CDR2 YFSETQ. Between the trimmed V and J ends, which lost 1 base and 6 bases, there was a span of 14 bases. The CDR3 consists of 14 residues. CDR3 sequence (DNA): TGCGCCAGCAGCTTGTCGATCTTTGGTCGCGAGCAGTACTTC. This translates into CASSLSIFGREQYF.

This clone is a singleton in its sample. The sample carries other DNA sequences with the same CDR3. The chain recombines TRBV5-1 with TRBJ2-2; D gene unclear. Germline values: CDR1 SGHRS, CDR2 YFSETQ. V was shortened by 4 bases and J by 4 bases, with 8 bases between the two germline ends. The CDR3 has 13 amino acids. The CDR3 loop reads CASSAEGTGELFF. Here the CDR3 DNA reads TGCGCCAGCAGCGCGGAAGGCACCGGGGAGCTGTTTTTT.

A single count supports this clone. The rearrangement joins TRBV6-5 to TRBJ2-7; 12 bases are shared with TRBD2. The V gene end was trimmed by 7 bases and the J gene end by 5 bases; junction bases not matched to a gene: 9. CDR3 length: 15 residues. Germline CDR1 reads MNHEY; CDR2 reads SVGAGI. CDR3 sequence (DNA): TGTGCCAGCACCACGACTAGCGGGAGACGGAACGAGCAGTACTTC. Translating gives CASTTTSGRRNEQYF.

In nucleotides, the CDR3 is TGTGCCAGCATTTCGAGGGGTGAAAAACTGTTTTTT. Protein: CASISRGEKLFF. The rearrangement links TRBV6-4 to TRBJ1-4, with TRBD1 as a possible D gene (5 bases). The germline V gene has CDR1 MRHNA and CDR2 SNTAGT. Trimming left V 7 bases short and J 7 bases short, with 10 bases between. The CDR3 consists of 12 residues.

On this clone itself: A far larger clone is one nucleotide away, so this likely arose from a read error. The V call is TRBV29-1, the J call TRBJ1-2; D remains ambiguous. Looked up from germline, CDR1 is SQVTM and CDR2 is ANQGSEA. The CDR3 contains 11 residues. CDR3 nucleotide sequence: TGCGGCGAGTCCTCAAACTATGGCTACACCTTC. Its translation is CGESSNYGYTF.

V is TRBV11-3 and J is TRBJ2-7; D is possibly TRBD1 (6 bases). Trimming took off 0 bases at V and 3 bases at J, with 9 bases between the two ends. The V gene's germline CDR1 is SGHNT and CDR2 YENEEA. This CDR3 comprises 14 residues. The CDR3 nucleotides read TGTGCCAGCAGCTTAGAAGGGGGTCACTACGAGCAGTACTTC. This sequence encodes CASSLEGGHYEQYF. Full variable domain (rest looked up from reference TRBV11-3 and TRBJ2-7): EAGVVQSPRYKIIEKKQPVAFWCNPISGHNTLYWYLQNLGQGPELLIRYENEEAVDDSQLPKDRFSAERLKGVDSTLKIQPAELGDSAVYLCASSLEGGHYEQYFGPGTRLTVT.

The V gene is TRBV7-9, the J gene TRBJ2-6; D is possibly TRBD1 (5 bases). Germline-derived CDR1 and CDR2 are SEHNR and FQNEAQ (reference sequence). This CDR3 is built from 15 residues. V was clipped by 8 bases and J by 2 bases, with 13 bases between them. For the CDR3, the DNA is TGTGCCAGCGAACAGGCATGGACTGGGGCCAACGTCCTGACTTTC. Its protein product is CASEQAWTGANVLTF.

The chain joins TRBV19 to TRBJ1-2, with 9 positions matching TRBD1. The length of the CDR3 is 15 residues. V shed 5 bases and J 8 bases; nucleotides not matched to a gene: 12. Germline CDR1 is LNHDA and CDR2 is SQIVND (reference sequence). CDR3 nucleotide sequence: TGTGCCAGTAGTCCAGGGGGACAGGGTTTGAAAGGCTACACCTTC. It specifies CASSPGGQGLKGYTF.

The V call is TRBV29-1, the J call TRBJ2-7; D may be TRBD1 or TRBD2 (5 bases each). CDR1 SQVTM and CDR2 ANQGSEA come from the germline V gene. Trimming pared 1 base from V and 6 bases from J, leaving 13 bases between. The CDR3 sequence is 13 residues long. The DNA for the CDR3 is TGCAGCGTTGAAGGGGACCAAAGTAGCGAGCAGTACTTC. The encoded protein is CSVEGDQSSEQYF.

This chain uses TRBV7-9 with TRBJ1-2, with TRBD1 as a possible D gene (5 bases). The CDR3 length is 13 residues. V gave up 7 bases and J gave up 6 bases, with 15 bases separating them. The V gene's germline CDR1 is SEHNR and CDR2 FQNEAQ (reference sequence). For the CDR3, the DNA is TGTGCCAGCAACCGAGGGGTTGAGAATGGCTACACCTTC. As protein: CASNRGVENGYTF.

This clone was observed a single time. The chain uses TRBV4-3 and TRBJ2-5; TRBD1 is a possible D gene (5 bases). Trimming cost V 3 bases and J 1 base, with 12 bases left between them. This CDR3 is built from 15 residues. CDR1 and CDR2 from the germline V gene are LGHNA and YSLEER. In nucleotides, the CDR3 is TGCGCCAGCAGCCAGAATCCTGACAGCCAAGAGACCCAGTACTTC. Translation gives CASSQNPDSQETQYF.

V and J are TRBV4-2 and TRBJ2-7; weak D call: TRBD1 (6 bases). Germline values: CDR1 LGHNA, CDR2 YNFKEQ. The V gene lost 2 bases and the J gene lost 1 base, with 21 bases spanning the gap. This CDR3 comprises 18 residues. The chain's CDR3 is CASSQYQTSGVNSYEQYF. The CDR3 nucleotides read TGTGCCAGCAGCCAATACCAAACCTCAGGGGTAAATTCCTACGAGCAGTACTTC.

CDR3 bases: TGTGCCAGCAGCCCTGGGGACGGCTATGGCTACACCTTC. This translates into CASSPGDGYGYTF. This chain links TRBV6-4 with TRBJ1-2, with D possibly matching TRBD1 (5 bases). Trimming took off 6 bases at V and 4 bases at J, with 12 bases between the two ends. Germline CDR1 is MRHNA and CDR2 is SNTAGT. The CDR3 runs to 13 residues.